This T cell receptor beta chain is drawn from a study of blood T cell repertoires in COVID-19. CDR1 is SQVTM and CDR2 is ANQGSEA in the germline V gene. V lost 6 bases, J lost 1 base, and 3 bases lay in between. This CDR3 region has 10 residues. Some clones are missing from TCRdb's copy, which holds only in-frame ones; the method was immunoSEQ multiplex PCR. This table holds around 52,000 clones, more than 75% found once. The TCR sequence derives from a woman older than 75 with acute or convalescent COVID-19. The sequencing sample was made of peripheral blood. The V and J genes are TRBV29-1 and TRBJ2-5; D ambiguous. The CDR3, as DNA: TGCAGCGTCTCCCAAGAGACCCAGTACTTC. Translation gives CSVSQETQYF. Full variable domain (rest looked up from reference TRBV29-1 and TRBJ2-5): SAVISQKPSRDICQRGTSLTIQCQVDSQVTMMFWYRQQPGQSLTLIATANQGSEATYESGFVIDKFPISRPNLTFSTLTVSNMSPEDSSIYLCSVSQETQYFGPGTRLLVL.